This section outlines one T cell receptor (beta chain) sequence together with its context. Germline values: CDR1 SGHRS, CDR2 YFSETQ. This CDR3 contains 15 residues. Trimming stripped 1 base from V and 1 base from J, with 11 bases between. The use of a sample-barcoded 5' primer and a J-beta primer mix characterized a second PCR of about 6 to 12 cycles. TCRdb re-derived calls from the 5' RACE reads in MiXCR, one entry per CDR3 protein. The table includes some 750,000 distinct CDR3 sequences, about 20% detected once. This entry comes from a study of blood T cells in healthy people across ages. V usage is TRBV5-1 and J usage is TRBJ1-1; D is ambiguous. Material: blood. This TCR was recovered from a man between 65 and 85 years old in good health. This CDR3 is CASSLIGPTNTEAFF. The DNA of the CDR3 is TGCGCCAGCAGCTTGATAGGACCGACGAACACTGAAGCTTTCTTT.